This T cell receptor (beta chain) derives from a study of T cell repertoires in cytomegalovirus infection. Across the whole study: Newly reported HLA-C-restricted and thoroughly characterized HLA-B-restricted CMV epitopes were employed. Based on public TCR beta signatures, there were indications of CMV infection and of a matching HLA type.

Study findings and constraints: Cumulative frequency (of public TCR beta family members) identified carriers of CMV plus the relevant HLA. The ex vivo response was dominated by HLA-C-restricted CMV-specific TCR beta clonotypes.

From the reads, TCRdb called clonotypes with MiXCR, one entry per CDR3 protein. Of hundreds of thousands of distinct CDR3 sequences in the sample, 25% to 30% are singletons; the top ten hold 15% to 20%. There are many counts of this clonotype. Its cognate antigen is unknown. This TCR derives from a human donor in good health (CMV status not recorded). Some clones in this sample may be carry-over from other donors' samples. The source was cultured PBMCs, collected from culture after CMV antigen stimulation.

The CDR3 loop is CASSLGGGLRETQYF. DNA for the CDR3: TGTGCCAGCAGCTTAGGGGGGGGACTTCGTGAGACCCAGTACTTC. V is TRBV7-2 and J is TRBJ2-5; TRBD2 matches at 7 bases. V was clipped by 1 base and J by 5 bases; unmatched bases: 7. The CDR3 is 15 amino acids. Per the germline V gene, CDR1 is SGHTA and CDR2 is FQGNSA.